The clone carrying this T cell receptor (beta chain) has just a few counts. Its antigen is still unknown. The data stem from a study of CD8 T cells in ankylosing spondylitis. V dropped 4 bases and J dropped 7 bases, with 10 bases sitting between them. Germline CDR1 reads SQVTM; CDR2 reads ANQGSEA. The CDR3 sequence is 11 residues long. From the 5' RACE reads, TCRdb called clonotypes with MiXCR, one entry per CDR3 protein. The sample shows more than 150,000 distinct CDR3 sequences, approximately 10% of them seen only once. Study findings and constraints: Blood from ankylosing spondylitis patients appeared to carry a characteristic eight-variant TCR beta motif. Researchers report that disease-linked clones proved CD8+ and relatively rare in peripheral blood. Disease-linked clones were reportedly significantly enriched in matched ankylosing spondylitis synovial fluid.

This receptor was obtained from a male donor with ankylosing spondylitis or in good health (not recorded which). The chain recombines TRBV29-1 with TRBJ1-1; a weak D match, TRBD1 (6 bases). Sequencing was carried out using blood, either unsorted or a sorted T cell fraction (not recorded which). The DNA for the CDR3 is TGCAGCGTTGGCAGGGGAGATGAAGCTTTCTTT. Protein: CSVGRGDEAFF.